These 9 T cell receptor beta chains share one sample of origin, sequenced in a study of T cell changes during pregnancy in multiple sclerosis. Sequencing used immunoSEQ multiplex PCR; TCRdb keeps in-frame clones, though not all of them. The profile covers 55,000 to 85,000 clones, with 75% to 95% appearing a single time and around 1.4% taken by the ten largest. The sample in question was peripheral blood, obtained in the third trimester of pregnancy. The receptor source for this set is a female donor with multiple sclerosis, enrolled in a pregnancy study.

This clone was recorded once. This chain joins TRBV20-1 and TRBJ2-5, with D unresolved. The CDR3 sequence is 11 residues long. Germline values: CDR1 DFQATT, CDR2 SNEGSKA (reference sequence). With 6 bases removed from V and 4 bases from J, the gap between germline ends came to 9 bases. CDR3 in amino acids: CSAERGETQYF. The DNA for the CDR3 is TGCAGTGCGGAGCGTGGAGAGACCCAGTACTTC.

The chain carries TRBV4-3 and TRBJ2-1, with 9 bases that match TRBD1. The germline gives CDR1 LGHNA, CDR2 YSLEER. The trim removed 0 bases at V and 6 bases at J, leaving 6 bases unmatched. This CDR3 has 16 amino acids. The CDR3 loop is CASSQDVPTGGNEQFF. The CDR3 DNA follows: TGCGCCAGCAGCCAAGATGTCCCGACAGGGGGCAATGAGCAGTTCTTC.

The chain employs TRBV11-2 and TRBJ2-1; weak D call: TRBD2 (6 bases). The CDR3 is 16 residues long. Germline-derived CDR1 and CDR2 are SGHAT and FQNNGV. V lost 1 base to trimming and J lost 10 bases, with 20 bases between them. CDR3 in DNA: TGTGCCAGCAGCTTAGTGGGTTGGGGTAAGGACTACGAGCAGTTCTTC. Translating it yields CASSLVGWGKDYEQFF.

The chain uses TRBV4-1 and TRBJ1-3, with D perhaps matching TRBD1 (5 bases). V dropped 0 bases and J dropped 3 bases, with 9 bases sitting between them. The CDR3 length is 15 residues. Per germline, CDR1 MGHRA and CDR2 YSYEKL. This chain's CDR3 is CASSQETVGGNTIYF. The CDR3 DNA sequence: TGCGCCAGCAGCCAAGAGACAGTTGGTGGAAACACCATATATTTT.

The V gene is TRBV19, the J gene TRBJ1-5; weak D call: TRBD1 (6 bases). The CDR3 contains 15 residues. Germline CDR1 reads LNHDA; CDR2 reads SQIVND (reference sequence). Trimming pared 5 bases from V and 9 bases from J, leaving 20 bases between. CDR3: CASSLVRGSFGPQHF. CDR3 in DNA: TGTGCCAGTAGTTTGGTCAGGGGAAGTTTCGGGCCCCAGCATTTT.

This sequence joins TRBV11-1 and TRBJ1-1; D unresolved. The germline V gene encodes CDR1 SGHAT and CDR2 FQDESV (reference sequence). The CDR3 sequence is 14 residues long. V lost 2 bases and J lost 1, with 8 bases in between. CDR3 region: CASSLIGGNTEAFF. The CDR3 DNA is TGTGCCAGCAGCTTAATCGGAGGGAACACTGAAGCTTTCTTT.

This chain joins TRBV5-3 and TRBJ2-1; D is undetermined. TRBV5-3 is labeled an ORF, and its function is uncertain. V was pared by 4 bases and J by 0 bases, with 11 bases between. This CDR3 has 15 residues. CDR3 DNA: TGTGCCAGAAGCACCGGTCCGAGCTCCTACAATGAGCAGTTCTTC. Translated: CARSTGPSSYNEQFF.

The gene calls are TRBV7-8 and TRBJ2-7, with D possibly matching TRBD1 (6 bases). V lost 0 bases, J lost 1 base, and 10 bases lay in between. CDR1 SGHVS and CDR2 FQNEAQ come from the germline V gene. The CDR3 contains 15 residues. The CDR3 DNA reads TGTGCCAGCAGCTTAGCTTTCAGGGGTTCCTACGAGCAGTACTTC. Translation: CASSLAFRGSYEQYF.

The chain has TRBV19 and TRBJ2-7, with D maybe TRBD2 (6 bases). In germline, CDR1 is LNHDA, CDR2 SQIVND (reference sequence). V was clipped by 6 bases and J by 0 bases, with 12 bases between them. The CDR3 is 14 amino acids. This chain's CDR3 is CASSLAPSSYEQYF. DNA of the CDR3: TGTGCCAGTAGCCTAGCGCCGAGCTCCTACGAGCAGTACTTC.